The rows below give T cell receptor delta chains drawn from one sample of a study of gamma-delta chains in newborns, infants, children. TCRdb ran CATT on the reads. The sample consists of 10,000 to 13,000 delta-chain clones, approximately 3.5% of them appearing once. The sequenced sample was blood. Receptor source: a child who was a newborn, infant or young child, either healthy, febrile or measles-vaccinated (not recorded which). Both conserved end residues are part of each CDR3. The D gene is left open where the match is weak. Clone size is stated in some rows and not others, as once, few, many or a class when expanded.

size	J	D	V	CDR3	DNA
-	TRDJ1	TRDD3	TRDV1	CALGELRSLGGQNTDKLIF	TGTGCTCTTGGGGAACTTCGTAGTCTGGGGGGACAAAACACCGATAAACTCATCTTT
few	TRDJ3	TRDD3	TRDV2	CACDTPSTGGPSSWDTRQMFF	TGTGCCTGTGACACCCCTAGTACTGGGGGTCCCAGCTCCTGGGACACCCGACAGATGTTTTTC
medium-sized	TRDJ2	-	TRDV1	CALGVPPAYLPAQLFF	TGTGCTCTTGGGGTCCCACCCGCCTACTTACCGGCACAACTCTTCTTT
-	TRDJ3	TRDD3	TRDV2	CACDMGGGGYAGWDTRQMFF	TGTGCCTGTGACATGGGAGGTGGGGGATACGCAGGCTGGGACACCCGACAGATGTTTTTC
few	TRDJ3	TRDD3	TRDV1	CAPLLGGYGVPPLWDTRQMFF	TGTGCTCCTTTACTCGGGGGATACGGTGTCCCACCCCTCTGGGACACCCGACAGATGTTTTTC
few	TRDJ1	TRDD3	TRDV1	CALGVTKVPGDIGDKLIF	TGTGCTCTTGGGGTCACTAAGGTACCGGGGGATATCGGCGATAAACTCATCTTT
medium-sized	TRDJ1	TRDD3	TRDV3	CAFEGGGYGSDKLIF	TGTGCCTTTGAAGGTGGGGGATATGGATCCGATAAACTCATCTTT
-	TRDJ1	TRDD3	TRDV2	CACDKLGDIRDDKLIF	TGTGCTTGTGATAAACTGGGGGATATTCGGGATGATAAACTCATCTTT
-	TRDJ1	TRDD3	TRAV29/DV5	CAASVRYHHQYWGISPIKLIF	TGTGCAGCATCCGTCCGGTACCATCACCAGTACTGGGGGATAAGCCCGATAAAACTCATCTTT
few	TRDJ1	TRDD3	TRDV2	CACDTVAGLGAIYTDKLIF	TGTGCCTGTGACACCGTGGCCGGCCTGGGGGCCATTTACACCGATAAACTCATCTTT
few	TRDJ1	-	TRDV1	CALGEPGRIGNPIDKLIF	TGTGCTCTTGGGGAACCCGGCAGGATAGGTAACCCGATCGATAAACTCATCTTT
few	TRDJ1	-	TRDV1	CALGERSSYVAYRYTDKLIF	TGTGCTCTTGGGGAACGGTCCTCCTACGTAGCCTATCGGTACACCGATAAACTCATCTTT
few	TRDJ1	TRDD3	TRDV2	CACEPLTGGILIF	TGTGCCTGTGAACCACTTACTGGGGGTATACTCATCTTT
few	TRDJ1	-	TRDV1	CALGERKRSYGLGSRVTDKLIF	TGTGCTCTTGGGGAACGGAAACGCTCCTACGGATTAGGGTCTCGGGTCACCGATAAACTCATCTTT